This T cell receptor beta chain stems from a study of cytomegalovirus exposure and HLA in healthy donors. Regarding the study as a whole: Later analysis reportedly placed an Asian-associated ancestry cluster below the approximately 700-donor mean in N-insertions.

In regard to this clone: Its specificity is not known.

PCR was performed using 60 Vbeta and 13 Jbeta primers. The assay was immunoSEQ multiplex PCR, and TCRdb's table has in-frame clones only and misses some. Among around 210,000 clones listed, about 88% were seen once. There are 14 residues in the CDR3. The ends were cut back, 3 bases at V and 1 base at J, with 7 bases in the middle. The chain recombines TRBV23-1 with TRBJ1-5, with D hard to call. TRBV23-1 is placed among ORFs of uncertain function. The sample comprised PBMCs. This receptor was identified in a girl aged 2 to 9 in good health and CMV-seronegative. The CDR3 loop is CASSQAGSNQPQHF. In DNA, the CDR3 is TGCGCCAGCAGTCAGGCGGGGAGCAATCAGCCCCAGCATTTT.